This T cell receptor beta chain was found in a study of T-cell reconstitution after alpha-beta-depleted transplantation in children (dated by TCRdb to the mid-2010s). Study-level background: T-cell immune reconstitution after TCRalphabeta/CD19-depleted allogeneic hematopoietic cell transplantation in children was quantitatively tracked in the study by means of TCR repertoire profiling.

The method behind the library was PCR. These reads were obtained on an Illumina HiSeq 2500. Molecular barcoding was employed in the preparation of TCR libraries, with unique molecular identifiers being used to normalize TCRbeta repertoire quantification. In-frame beta chains were kept once TCRdb had trimmed the public reads at Q25 with fastp and called clones with MiXCR. When rows share a CDR3 protein, they turn into one entry using the most common DNA and genes. The sample includes roughly 500,000 distinct CDR3 sequences, with 30% to 35% observed a single time. Roughly 2.5% of the sample comes from the top ten. Trimming at the junction amounts to 4 bases on V and 6 bases on J, and the germline ends lie 10 bases apart. Sequences MDHEN (CDR1) and SYDVKM (CDR2) are obtained from the germline V gene. The CDR3, from cysteine to valine, totals 12 residues. Just CDR3 DNA is preserved here, 36 bases in frame from base 1.

Concerning this clonotype: Its antigen is currently not known. Per-base quality was not reported, and no clone a single base away is much larger than it.

Sample: PBMCs from the stem cell graft donor, taken from the stem cell graft. This TCR was sampled from a human donor who donated a stem cell graft to a child with aplastic anemia. This chain is built from TRBV28 and TRBJ2-7, with the D gene not clear enough to name. The DNA sequence reads TGTGCCAGCAGTTCGGCCCGGCGCGAGCAGTACGTC. It translates as CASSSARREQYV.